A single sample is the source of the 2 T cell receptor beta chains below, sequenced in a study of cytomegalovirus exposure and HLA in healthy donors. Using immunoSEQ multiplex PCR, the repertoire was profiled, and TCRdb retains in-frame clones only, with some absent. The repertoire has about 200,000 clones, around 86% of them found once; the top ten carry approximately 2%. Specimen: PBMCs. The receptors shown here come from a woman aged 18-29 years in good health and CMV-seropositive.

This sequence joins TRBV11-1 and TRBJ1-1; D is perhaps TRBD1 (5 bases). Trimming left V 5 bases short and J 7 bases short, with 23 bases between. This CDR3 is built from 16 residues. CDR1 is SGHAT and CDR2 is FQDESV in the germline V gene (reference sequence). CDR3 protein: CASSVGPRLVTGEAFF. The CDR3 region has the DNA TGTGCCAGCAGCGTTGGTCCTCGGTTAGTCACAGGTGAAGCTTTCTTT.

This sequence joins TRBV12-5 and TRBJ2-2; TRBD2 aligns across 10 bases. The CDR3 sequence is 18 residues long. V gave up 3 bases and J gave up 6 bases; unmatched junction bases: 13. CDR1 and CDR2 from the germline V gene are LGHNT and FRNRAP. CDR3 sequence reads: CASGFIVEREGQAGELFF. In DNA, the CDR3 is TGTGCTAGTGGTTTTATAGTGGAGCGGGAGGGCCAGGCCGGGGAGCTGTTTTTT.